The entry that follows covers one T cell receptor beta chain sequence. This clonotype occurred a few times. Its cognate antigen has yet to be identified. No base quality information exists; no much larger clone differs at one position. Libraries came from PCR. At the Johns Hopkins FTIC core, DNA from the cultured CD4+ T cells underwent TCR sequencing with the Oncomine TCR Beta short-read assay. Genomic DNA was extracted from the cultured CD4+ T cells with the QIAamp micro DNA kit. The Oncomine TCR Beta libraries from cultured CD4+ T cells were pooled using unique dual indexes and then sequenced on an Illumina iSeq 100. Concerning the study's data processing: Non-productive sequences were removed, and CDR3s that did not start with C, did not end with F or W, or were shorter than 7 amino acids were discarded. The MANAFEST web application identified antigen-specific clonotypes by comparing peptide-stimulated wells against reference wells and other culture wells. Positive clones required FDR below 0.05, an odds ratio above 5, and productive frequency above 0.1% in at least two of three replicate wells. A clonotype counted as cross-reactive if it showed significant expansion both in the SARS-CoV-2 spike wells and in at least one common cold coronavirus spike condition. Levenshtein distances (stringdist) and unrooted phylogenetic trees (ape) in R version 3.6.1 were used to assess CDR3 homology. Starting from the raw public reads, TCRdb applied fastp trimming at Q25, assembled clones with MiXCR and retained in-frame beta chains. One record per CDR3 amino acid sequence lists the most common genes and DNA. The V and J calls follow TCRdb's processing rather than the paper's. Present in this sample are roughly 15,000 distinct CDR3 sequences, roughly 40% of which were seen just once. In total, the top ten clones hold roughly 3.5% of the sample.

This entry belongs to a study of vaccination and CD4 T cells after COVID-19 (dated 2022 in TCRdb). With regard to the full study: Convalescent patients had a positive SARS-CoV-2 result on nasal swab PCR, and of these patients, fewer than ten had mild disease and one had severe disease. Culture stimuli were overlapping spike peptide pools from SARS-CoV-2 and from the common cold coronaviruses HCoV-NL63, HCoV-OC43 and HCoV-229E. Post-vaccine blood samples were obtained a median of roughly 75 days after the second vaccine dose, with a range of roughly 13 to 250 days. Post-COVID blood samples from convalescent patients were collected a median of around 110 days after diagnosis, with a range of 35 to 161 days. In control cultures, a CEFX viral epitope pool was used as positive control, an HIV-1 Nef peptide pool was used as negative control, or no peptide was added. In under 13 COVID-19 convalescent patients and a few infection-naive healthy vaccine recipients, researchers compared the spike-specific CD4+ TCR repertoire from before mRNA vaccination with the repertoire from after. The convalescent cohort comprised six males and four females, including two Hispanic individuals, seven Caucasians, two Asians and one multiracial person. Participants received two doses of either the Pfizer-BioNTech BNT162b2 vaccine (n=8) or the Moderna mRNA-1273 vaccine (n=2). Study-level results and caveats: Only a relatively small number of convalescent patients were included in the study, and early timepoints following natural infection were not analyzed. In convalescent patients, nearly all vaccine-specific clones (304 of 307) were found to be mono-reactive for SARS-CoV-2 spike rather than cross-reactive with common cold coronaviruses. In convalescent patients, a median approximately 90% of post-vaccine SARS-CoV-2-reactive clones were detected only after vaccination, suggesting vaccine-specific priming. An increase in the median number of SARS-CoV-2-reactive clonotypes from roughly 20 after infection to about 39 after vaccination was observed, but the change was not found to be significant.

Via the germline V gene (reference sequence), CDR1 is GTSNPN and CDR2 SVGIG. The CDR3 runs 13 amino acids, cysteine and phenylalanine included. Only the CDR3 part of the read is kept: 39 bases, read in frame from the first base. V loses 3 bases of germline sequence and J loses 2 bases, and the interval between the two ends is 10 bases. The intended sense of this specimen's treatment or condition label: roughly 10-day PBMC culture with coronavirus spike peptide pools or control peptides (ViraFEST assay). The study used the ViraFEST assay, which expanded antigen-specific T cells with peptide pools and then identified expanded clonotypes by TCR sequencing. The convalescent patients' positive SARS-CoV-2 PCR tests were from March to December 2020, which was before the Alpha, Beta and Delta variants emerged in the United States. Each well held some 2 million PBMCs cultured with around 10 ug/ml peptide pools in IMDM containing approximately 5% human AB serum and 9.5 to 10 IU/ml IL-2. On days 3 and 7, half of the culture medium was replaced with fresh IL-2-containing medium. After 10 days of culture, CD4+ T cells were isolated by negative selection with the EasySep CD4+ T cell isolation kit. Ficoll-Paque Plus gradient centrifugation was used to isolate PBMCs from whole blood, and the isolated PBMCs were then either used fresh or cryopreserved at -140C. Triplicate wells were generally used for each culture condition.

The sequence links TRBV30 to TRBJ1-1, with no D gene named confidently. This sequence originates from a human donor who had recovered from COVID-19. The material sequenced was CD4+ T cells from blood, cultured in vitro. The CDR3 sequence is CAWRHLKNTEAFF. The nucleotide sequence is TGTGCCTGGAGACACCTTAAAAACACTGAAGCTTTCTTT.